Below, 16 T cell receptor beta chains from the same sample are listed, as sequenced in a study of CD8 T cells in acute hepatitis C reinfection (dated by TCRdb to about 2021). What this sample's time point label stands for: naive CD8 control sorted from an acute-time-point sample. Library preparation used the immunoSEQ multiplex PCR assay. TCRdb mirrors the immuneACCESS table, restricted to in-frame sequences. Some clones are absent from its copies; in checked studies, under half trace to an unresolved V gene, and the reason for the others is unknown. The sample has about 40,000 clones on record, approximately 85% of them singletons. The top ten clonotypes cover about a tenth of the sample. Sequenced sample: naive CD8+ T cells from PBMCs. The cell subset or site label corresponds to: sorted total naive CD45RO-negative CD8+ T cells. The receptors come from a woman aged 18-29 years who spontaneously cleared hepatitis C infection.

The V gene is TRBV12-5, the J gene TRBJ2-7; D gene unclear. This CDR3 contains 12 residues. CDR1 is LGHNT and CDR2 is FRNRAP in the germline V gene. Trimming cost V 6 bases and J 7 bases, with 13 bases left between them. The CDR3 region is CASGISTWEQYF. CDR3 coding DNA: TGTGCTAGTGGCATTTCGACTTGGGAGCAGTACTTC.

This rearrangement joins TRBV27 to TRBJ1-1, with 7 bases identical to TRBD1. This CDR3 contains 14 residues. Germline CDR1 is MNHEY and CDR2 is SMNVEV (reference sequence). The junction had 6 bases not matched to a gene; V was cut back by 7 bases and J by 1 base. In DNA form, the CDR3 reads TGTGCCAGCACCACAGGGGAAAGGAACACTGAAGCTTTCTTT. Residues: CASTTGERNTEAFF.

The rearrangement links TRBV5-6 to TRBJ2-1, with D perhaps TRBD1 (5 bases). Trimming shortened V by 1 base and J by 6 bases, and 11 bases separated the two germline ends. This CDR3 has 14 residues. Germline assignment: CDR1 SGHDT and CDR2 YYEEEE. CDR3 protein: CASSLWGRFNEQFF. In nucleotides, the CDR3 is TGTGCCAGCAGCTTGTGGGGCCGGTTCAATGAGCAGTTCTTC.

The chain couples TRBV15 to TRBJ1-1; D is ambiguous. Trimming pared 4 bases from V and 3 bases from J, leaving 15 bases between. Germline-derived CDR1 and CDR2 are LNHNV and YYDKDF (reference sequence). The CDR3 loop spans 15 amino acids. The CDR3 region is CATSIRREMDTEAFF. DNA of the CDR3: TGTGCCACCAGCATACGACGGGAGATGGACACTGAAGCTTTCTTT.

This clone was counted only a few times. The chain combines TRBV27 with TRBJ2-7; 7 nucleotides line up with TRBD1. Per the germline V gene, CDR1 is MNHEY and CDR2 is SMNVEV (reference sequence). CDR3 size: 17 residues. J gave up 0 bases and V 2 bases, and 10 bases lay outside the gene matches. CDR3 amino acids: CASSLGVPGQPSYEQYF. The CDR3 bases are TGTGCCAGCAGTTTAGGGGTTCCGGGACAGCCCTCCTACGAGCAGTACTTC.

The chain has TRBV7-9 and TRBJ2-1, with D possibly TRBD1 on 6 matching bases. The CDR3 consists of 14 residues. V lost 1 base, J lost 6 bases, and 10 bases lay in between. Germline CDR1 is SEHNR and CDR2 is FQNEAQ (reference sequence). CDR3 DNA sequence: TGTGCCAGCAGCTTAGTACAGGGCTCCAATGAGCAGTTCTTC. It is translated as CASSLVQGSNEQFF.

The gene calls are TRBV7-3 and TRBJ2-3; TRBD2 agrees at 9 bases. Germline lookup yields CDR1 SGHTA and CDR2 FQGTGA. Trimming removed 1 base from V and 10 bases from J; junction bases left unmatched: 9. The CDR3 length is 15 residues. This CDR3 is CASSLIAGAQNAQYF. The CDR3 coding sequence is TGTGCCAGCAGCTTAATAGCGGGAGCACAGAATGCGCAGTATTTT.

The V and J genes are TRBV25-1 and TRBJ2-3; 13 positions match TRBD2. CDR3 length: 18 residues. Trimming at V came to 0 bases and at J to 4 bases, leaving 7 bases not matched to a gene. Germline V CDR1 and CDR2: MGHDK, SYGVNS. The CDR3 region is CASSEYFGTSGTPDTQYF. CDR3 nucleotides: TGTGCCAGCAGTGAATACTTCGGGACTAGCGGGACGCCAGATACGCAGTATTTT.

The rearrangement links TRBV7-9 to TRBJ1-1, with unresolved D. There are 16 residues in the CDR3. CDR1 is SEHNR, CDR2 FQNEAQ, per germline (reference sequence). V dropped 5 bases and J dropped 7 bases, with 23 bases sitting between them. The CDR3 is CASSPPPRRNNVEAFF. In DNA, the CDR3 is TGTGCCAGCAGCCCGCCCCCCAGGCGAAACAATGTTGAAGCTTTCTTT.

CDR3 DNA: TGTGCCAGCAGTCCCGTCGGGAACACTGAAGCTTTCTTT. As protein: CASSPVGNTEAFF. The chain joins TRBV27 to TRBJ1-1, with D uncertain. The CDR3 has 13 amino acids. Deletions cut 5 bases from V and 1 base from J, with 8 bases between. CDR1 is MNHEY, CDR2 SMNVEV, per germline (reference sequence).

This chain joins TRBV10-1 and TRBJ2-7, with 10 bases identical to TRBD2. J lost 3 bases, V lost 5 bases, and 7 bases had no gene match. The germline gives CDR1 WNHNN, CDR2 SYGVQD (reference sequence). The CDR3 is made up of 15 amino acids. The DNA for the CDR3 is TGCGCCAGCAGTCTATCCGGGACTAGCGACTACGAGCAGTACTTC. Protein product: CASSLSGTSDYEQYF.

CDR3 residues: CASSSGGEAFF. The CDR3 nucleotides are TGTGCCAGTTCATCAGGGGGTGAAGCTTTCTTT. V usage is TRBV7-3 and J usage is TRBJ1-1; 7 bases map to TRBD1. Unmatched junction bases numbered 5, after V lost 9 bases and J lost 7 bases. The CDR3 has 11 amino acids. Germline assignment: CDR1 SGHTA and CDR2 FQGTGA.

J is TRBJ1-5 and V is TRBV4-1; maybe TRBD1 (5 bases). Germline loops: CDR1 MGHRA, CDR2 YSYEKL. This CDR3 has 15 residues. V was cut by 0 bases and J by 6 bases, with 12 bases left in between. CDR3 bases: TGCGCCAGCAGCCAAGATCTTGGGGGGATTCAGCCCCAGCATTTT. Amino acid sequence: CASSQDLGGIQPQHF.

The genes are TRBV13 and TRBJ1-5; D ambiguous. The V gene's germline CDR1 is PRHDT and CDR2 FYEKMQ (reference sequence). There are 15 residues in the CDR3. V was shortened by 2 bases and J by 2 bases, with 10 bases between the two germline ends. CDR3 coding DNA: TGTGCCAGCAGCTTAAGTAGATGGGGCAATCAGCCCCAGCATTTT. Amino acid sequence: CASSLSRWGNQPQHF.

The chain recombines TRBV7-9 with TRBJ2-1; D call uncertain. Germline CDR1 SEHNR, CDR2 FQNEAQ (reference sequence). The ends were cut back, 2 bases at V and 4 bases at J, with 6 bases in the middle. The CDR3 is 13 amino acids. The CDR3 here is CASSLTDYNEQFF. Written as DNA, the CDR3 is TGTGCCAGCAGCTTAACGGATTACAATGAGCAGTTCTTC.

V is TRBV7-9 and J is TRBJ1-1; D remains ambiguous. Between the trimmed V and J ends, which lost 1 base and 0 bases, there was a span of 21 bases. Germline V gene lookup returns CDR1 SEHNR and CDR2 FQNEAQ (reference sequence). The CDR3 has 19 amino acids. In DNA form, the CDR3 reads TGTGCCAGCAGCTTAGGCCCCACTAGAGCAGAGCTTATGAACACTGAAGCTTTCTTT. Residues: CASSLGPTRAELMNTEAFF.